The 32 T cell receptor beta chains below all came from one sample that was sequenced in a study of T-cell reconstitution after alpha-beta-depleted transplantation in children. A library of TCRbeta sequences, prepared with unique molecular identifiers, was generated. TCRdb reanalysed the PCR reads using MiXCR and keeps one entry per CDR3 protein. The sample yields approximately 640,000 distinct CDR3 sequences, around a sixth seen once. The sequences come from PBMCs from the stem cell graft donor, collected from the stem cell graft. These receptors were obtained from a human donor who donated a stem cell graft to a child with acute myeloid leukemia.

This clonotype was recorded many times. The chain employs TRBV5-5 and TRBJ2-7; 7 bases line up with TRBD2. The J segment lost 5 bases and the V segment lost 3 bases, leaving 5 bases of the junction unmatched. Germline-derived CDR1 and CDR2 are SGHKS and YYEKEE (reference sequence). The CDR3 runs 13 residues. The CDR3 is CASSSLGGDEQYF. The CDR3 DNA reads as TGTGCCAGCAGCTCCCTGGGGGGGGACGAGCAGTACTTC. The full variable domain, its missing parts supplied by reference TRBV5-5 and TRBJ2-7, is DAGVTQSPTHLIKTRGQQVTLRCSPISGHKSVSWYQQVLGQGPQFIFQYYEKEERGRGNFPDRFSARQFPNYSSELNVNALLLGDSALYLCASSSLGGDEQYFGPGTRLTVT.

This clonotype was detected only a few times. The V call is TRBV6-1, the J call TRBJ1-1; TRBD1 agrees at 8 bases. CDR3 size: 14 residues. The junction had 8 bases not matched to a gene; V was cut back by 6 bases and J by 5 bases. Germline CDR1 MNHNS, CDR2 SASEGT. CDR3 nucleotide sequence: TGTGCCAGCAGGCGCCCGGACAGGGAAACTGAAGCTTTCTTT. As protein: CASRRPDRETEAFF.

The genes are TRBV7-9 and TRBJ2-7; 11 bases map to TRBD1. Looked up from germline, CDR1 is SEHNR and CDR2 is FQNEAQ (reference sequence). This CDR3 has 15 residues. Trimming took 5 bases from V and 3 from J; bases not matched to a gene: 6. The CDR3 loop reads CASSTHGTGGYEQYF. CDR3 bases: TGTGCCAGCAGCACGCACGGGACAGGGGGCTACGAGCAGTACTTC.

This rearrangement joins TRBV20-1 to TRBJ1-1, with D possibly matching TRBD1 (5 bases). The ends were cut back, 5 bases at V and 1 base at J, with 11 bases in the middle. Germline lookup yields CDR1 DFQATT and CDR2 SNEGSKA (reference sequence). The CDR3 is 13 amino acids. CDR3 in DNA: TGCAGTGCTTGGACGGACACGAACACTGAAGCTTTCTTT. Protein: CSAWTDTNTEAFF.

In this sample, this clonotype turned up many times. The CDR3 protein is CASSYRPTRGEKLFF. The CDR3 DNA reads as TGTGCCAGCAGTTATAGACCGACGCGGGGAGAAAAACTGTTTTTT. The chain has TRBV6-5 and TRBJ1-4; D is uncertain. V was shortened by 3 bases and J by 8 bases, with 16 bases between the two germline ends. This CDR3 comprises 15 residues. From germline, CDR1 is MNHEY and CDR2 SVGAGI.

This clonotype has a count of ten or more. J is TRBJ2-1 and V is TRBV7-2; D remains unclear. Germline V CDR1 and CDR2: SGHTA, FQGNSA. The CDR3 spans 14 residues. V lost 2 bases and J 5 bases, leaving 10 bases between the germline ends. Here the CDR3 DNA reads TGTGCCAGCAGCTTAAGCACGGCGAACAATGAGCAGTTCTTC. Translation gives CASSLSTANNEQFF.

This clonotype has a handful of counts. The chain joins TRBV24-1 to TRBJ2-2, with a tentative D call TRBD2 (5 bases). CDR3 length: 17 amino acids. V lost 2 bases and J 1 base, leaving 13 bases between the germline ends. CDR1 and CDR2 (germline): KGHDR, SFDVKD. The CDR3 bases are TGTGCCACCAGTGATTCCAGGACGGGATTGAACACCGGGGAGCTGTTTTTT. Translated: CATSDSRTGLNTGELFF.

V and J are TRBV7-9 and TRBJ1-4; 8 nucleotides align to TRBD1. Germline V CDR1 and CDR2: SEHNR, FQNEAQ (reference sequence). V trimming: 5 bases; J trimming: 2 bases; junction bases outside the gene matches: 7. The CDR3 is made up of 16 amino acids. The CDR3 here is CASSLGQDRTNEKLFF. CDR3 nucleotides: TGTGCCAGCAGCCTGGGACAGGACAGGACTAATGAAAAACTGTTTTTT.

This clonotype came up a few times. V usage is TRBV7-7 and J usage is TRBJ2-3; no clear D. Germline lookup yields CDR1 SSHAT and CDR2 FNYEAQ (reference sequence). The CDR3 contains 13 residues. The germline V and J ends were trimmed by 1 base and 2 bases, with 4 bases remaining between them. CDR3 sequence (DNA): TGTGCCAGCAGCTTAGAGTACACAGATACGCAGTATTTT. Its translation: CASSLEYTDTQYF.

The sample holds a few counts of this clonotype. The chain uses TRBV5-1 and TRBJ1-2; D is ambiguous. The CDR3 is 15 residues long. Germline CDR1 and CDR2: SGHRS and YFSETQ. With 2 bases removed from V and 7 bases from J, the gap between germline ends came to 18 bases. CDR3 sequence: CASSFGEALGRGYTF. The CDR3 region has the DNA TGCGCCAGCAGCTTTGGCGAAGCCCTGGGTCGTGGCTACACCTTC. Looking up the rest from reference TRBV5-1 and TRBJ1-2 gives the full variable domain: KAGVTQTPRYLIKTRGQQVTLSCSPISGHRSVSWYQQTPGQGLQFLFEYFSETQRNKGNFPGRFSGRQFSNSRSEMNVSTLELGDSALYLCASSFGEALGRGYTFGSGTRLTVV.

At least ten counts were recorded for this clonotype. This chain links TRBV20-1 with TRBJ1-2; the D is unclear. The CDR3 spans 13 residues. Germline lookup yields CDR1 DFQATT and CDR2 SNEGSKA (reference sequence). Deletions cut 3 bases from V and 3 bases from J, with 11 bases between. Here the CDR3 reads CSARLYTYYGYTF. The CDR3 nucleotides read TGCAGTGCTAGGTTATACACATACTATGGCTACACCTTC.

Of note for this clonotype: One end of the junction fails to match germline, which may point to a read error. This sequence joins TRBV15 and TRBJ1-1; 8 bases fit TRBD1. The CDR3 contains 12 residues. Germline CDR1 LNHNV, CDR2 YYDKDF (reference sequence). CDR3 nucleotides: TGTGCCACCAGCAGAGCGGACAGGGAAGCTTTTTTT. Its protein is CATSRADREAFF.

The chain couples TRBV4-3 to TRBJ2-5; perhaps TRBD1 as D (5 bases). The length of the CDR3 is 18 residues. Germline V gene data show CDR1 as LGHNA and CDR2 as YSLEER. Trimming pared 0 bases from V and 3 bases from J, leaving 20 bases between. CDR3 in amino acids: CASSQDLLSQGLKETQYF. The DNA for the CDR3 is TGCGCCAGCAGCCAAGATCTTTTAAGTCAGGGCCTAAAAGAGACCCAGTACTTC.

This clonotype was picked up many times. This chain connects TRBV29-1 to TRBJ1-2; D may be TRBD1 (6 bases). Germline V gene data show CDR1 as SQVTM and CDR2 as ANQGSEA. V lost 1 base and J lost 4, with 16 bases in between. This CDR3 is 15 amino acids long. The CDR3 here is CSVEVERTAIYGYTF. The CDR3 DNA follows: TGCAGCGTTGAAGTTGAAAGGACAGCTATCTATGGCTACACCTTC.

This clonotype was seen many times. The chain employs TRBV12-3 or TRBV12-4 and TRBJ1-1; D may be TRBD1 (5 bases). V dropped 3 bases and J dropped 0 bases, with 8 bases sitting between them. The CDR3 has 14 amino acids. The chain's CDR3 is CASSFEGLNTEAFF. Written as DNA, the CDR3 is TGTGCCAGCAGTTTCGAGGGGCTGAACACTGAAGCTTTCTTT.

This clonotype has a count of ten or more. This rearrangement joins TRBV7-8 to TRBJ2-1; D assignment may be TRBD1 or TRBD2 (5 bases each). Germline loops: CDR1 SGHVS, CDR2 FQNEAQ. Trimming pared 4 bases from V and 3 bases from J, leaving 16 bases between. The CDR3 extends over 16 amino acids. CDR3 sequence (DNA): TGTGCCAGCAGCTGGGACCGAAGTAACTTCTACAATGAGCAGTTCTTC. It translates to CASSWDRSNFYNEQFF.

There are a few counts of this clonotype. This chain connects TRBV21-1 to TRBJ2-2; the table assigns TRBD2, which was not confirmed against the DNA. TRBV21-1 is tagged as a pseudogene. The CDR3 runs to 12 residues. CDR3 nucleotide sequence: TGTGCCAGCAGGGACTGCACCGGGGAGCTGTTTTTT. Amino acids: CASRDCTGELFF.

In nucleotides, the CDR3 is TGTGCCAGCAGTTACTCGGGGACAGGGCGGTATGGCTACACCTTC. Residues: CASSYSGTGRYGYTF. The genes are TRBV6-2 or TRBV6-3 and TRBJ1-2; 9 bases map to TRBD1. V dropped 0 bases and J dropped 5; count of bases not matched to a gene: 4. Germline CDR1 and CDR2: MNHEY and SVGEGT. This CDR3 spans 15 amino acids.

This clonotype came up a few times. V is TRBV11-2 and J is TRBJ2-5; perhaps TRBD2 as D (5 bases). Deletions cut 5 bases from V and 1 base from J, with 17 bases between. The CDR3 extends over 16 amino acids. Germline V gene data show CDR1 as SGHAT and CDR2 as FQNNGV. CDR3 loop: CASSPTRDRLQETQYF. The CDR3 region has the DNA TGTGCCAGCAGCCCTACTAGGGATCGCCTCCAAGAGACCCAGTACTTC.

This clonotype has a single count. With a much larger clone just one base away, this may be a read error. The genes are TRBV20-1 and TRBJ2-7; D call uncertain. The CDR3 runs to 11 residues. CDR1 is DFQATT and CDR2 is SNEGSKA in the germline V gene (reference sequence). As DNA, the CDR3 is TGCAGTGCTAGGAGTCACTACAAGCAGTACGTC. This codes for CSARSHYKQYV.

J is TRBJ1-2 and V is TRBV3-1; D is possibly TRBD1 (5 bases). Trimming removed 0 bases at V and 8 bases at J, with 13 bases between. CDR3 size: 14 residues. The germline V gene encodes CDR1 LGHDT and CDR2 YNNKEL (reference sequence). For the CDR3, the DNA is TGTGCCAGCAGCCAAGATCGGCAGGGACGCGGCTACACCTTC. Translated, it gives CASSQDRQGRGYTF.

J is TRBJ2-7 and V is TRBV29-1; D gene uncertain. The CDR3 spans 12 residues. CDR1 is SQVTM, CDR2 ANQGSEA, per germline. Trimming pared 4 bases from V and 4 bases from J, leaving 11 bases between. The CDR3 loop reads CSVGGGRYEQYF. DNA for the CDR3: TGCAGCGTTGGAGGTGGGCGTTACGAGCAGTACTTC.

V gene TRBV7-2 combines with J gene TRBJ2-7; D is undetermined. The CDR3 length is 13 residues. The V end was cut by 3 bases, the J end by 6 bases, with 12 bases between. Germline lookup yields CDR1 SGHTA and CDR2 FQGNSA. This chain's CDR3 is CASSLALNSEQYF. CDR3 DNA: TGTGCCAGCAGCTTGGCACTAAATTCCGAGCAGTACTTC.

This clonotype was counted at least ten times. The J gene is TRBJ1-5, the V gene TRBV12-3 or TRBV12-4; TRBD1 aligns across 7 bases. Trimming removed 7 bases from V and 6 bases from J; junction bases left unmatched: 12. This CDR3 is built from 15 residues. The chain's CDR3 is CASTTGTGALQPQHF. The DNA for the CDR3 is TGTGCCAGCACCACGGGAACAGGGGCCCTTCAGCCCCAGCATTTT.

At least ten counts were recorded for this clonotype. The rearrangement links TRBV7-2 to TRBJ2-5; 9 bases match TRBD2. With 2 bases clipped from V and 4 bases from J, the junction kept 5 bases outside the gene matches. CDR1 is SGHTA and CDR2 is FQGNSA in the germline V gene. The CDR3 extends over 15 amino acids. CDR3 nucleotide sequence: TGTGCCAGCAGCTTACTGGGACTAGCAGGAGAGACCCAGTACTTC. It yields the protein CASSLLGLAGETQYF.

This clonotype was detected many times. This chain joins TRBV24-1 and TRBJ2-5; no definite D call. Trimming left V 4 bases short and J 2 bases short, with 13 bases between. The length of the CDR3 is 15 residues. Germline V lookup: CDR1 KGHDR, CDR2 SFDVKD. The CDR3 spells CATSDSGLGQETQYF. DNA for the CDR3: TGTGCCACCAGTGACTCTGGTCTGGGACAAGAGACCCAGTACTTC.

The chain is built from TRBV5-1 and TRBJ2-2; 12 bases agree with TRBD2. Germline CDR1 reads SGHRS; CDR2 reads YFSETQ. This CDR3 region has 17 residues. The V gene end was trimmed by 6 bases and the J gene end by 3 bases; junction bases not matched to a gene: 9. The CDR3 DNA follows: TGCGCCAGCAACACCGGGACTAGCGGGTTTTACACCGGGGAGCTGTTTTTT. Translating it yields CASNTGTSGFYTGELFF.

A few counts support this clonotype. This rearrangement joins TRBV6-1 to TRBJ2-1, with 11 positions matching TRBD1. This CDR3 is 15 amino acids long. Losses at the gene ends were 7 bases for V and 9 bases for J; bases not matched to a gene: 11. CDR1 and CDR2 from the germline V gene are MNHNS and SASEGT. This CDR3 reads CASNSADRGLIEQFF. The CDR3 DNA follows: TGTGCCAGCAACTCGGCGGACAGGGGGCTGATTGAGCAGTTCTTC.

The V gene is TRBV7-3, the J gene TRBJ1-6; D is undetermined. This CDR3 is built from 15 residues. Germline CDR1 SGHTA, CDR2 FQGTGA. The ends were cut back, 0 bases at V and 7 bases at J, with 10 bases in the middle. The CDR3 loop is CASSLTALGNSPLHF. The DNA for the CDR3 is TGTGCCAGCAGCTTAACGGCATTGGGGAATTCACCCCTCCACTTT. The full variable domain, completed using reference TRBV7-3 and TRBJ1-6, is GAGVSQTPSNKVTEKGKYVELRCDPISGHTALYWYRQSLGQGPEFLIYFQGTGAADDSGLPNDRFFAVRPEGSVSTLKIQRTERGDSAVYLCASSLTALGNSPLHFGNGTRLTVT.

This clonotype showed up just a few times. V and J are TRBV25-1 and TRBJ1-1; no clear D gene. The V end was cut by 3 bases, the J end by 7 bases, with 9 bases between. The CDR3 has 12 residues. Germline loops: CDR1 MGHDK, CDR2 SYGVNS. This chain's CDR3 is CASSDSGVEAFF. CDR3 in DNA: TGTGCCAGCAGTGATTCGGGTGTTGAAGCTTTCTTT. The full variable domain, completed using reference TRBV25-1 and TRBJ1-1, is EADIYQTPRYLVIGTGKKITLECSQTMGHDKMYWYQQDPGMELHLIHYSYGVNSTEKGDLSSESTVSRIRTEHFPLTLESARPSHTSQYLCASSDSGVEAFFGQGTRLTVV.

This clonotype was observed many times. The rearrangement joins TRBV20-1 to TRBJ2-5; D may be TRBD1 or TRBD2 (6 bases each). The CDR3 length is 14 residues. The germline gives CDR1 DFQATT, CDR2 SNEGSKA (reference sequence). The V and J ends lost 5 bases and 4 bases respectively, with 17 bases between them. DNA for the CDR3: TGCAGTGCTCCTTCGACTAGAGGGGGAGAGACCCAGTACTTC. It translates to CSAPSTRGGETQYF.

The genes are TRBV12-3 or TRBV12-4 and TRBJ2-1; possibly TRBD1 for D (5 bases). The CDR3 is 15 residues long. Trimming left V 5 bases short and J 4 bases short, with 15 bases between. DNA for the CDR3: TGTGCCAGCAGTCCCCGAGGCAGGGTATACAATGAGCAGTTCTTC. Translated: CASSPRGRVYNEQFF.